The clone carrying this T cell receptor beta chain was observed a handful of times. Its specificity is not known. The sample originates from a study of cytomegalovirus exposure and HLA in healthy donors. Whole-study findings and limits: Under in vitro conditions, a few CMV-associated chains were confirmed as specific for CMV antigens. The majority of CMV-associated TCR beta chains were reported as apparently HLA-restricted in a later analysis.

Primers included in the PCR were 60 Vbeta and 13 Jbeta primers. The table came from immunoSEQ multiplex PCR; TCRdb's copy has only in-frame clones and leaves some out. Found here are 140,000 to 150,000 clones, 75% of them singletons; the top ten hold around 7%. J was trimmed by 1 base and V by 5 bases; bases with no gene match: 4. CDR3 size: 14 residues. CDR1 and CDR2 (germline): MNHEY, SMNVEV (reference sequence). The genes are TRBV27 and TRBJ2-7; 8 bases are shared with TRBD1. This clonotype was sampled from a man aged 25-40 years in good health and CMV-seronegative. What was sequenced was PBMCs. CDR3 DNA sequence: TGTGCCAGCAGTCGACAGGGGAAATCCTACGAGCAGTACTTC. This sequence encodes CASSRQGKSYEQYF.